This is a list of T cell receptor beta chains from one sample in a study of cytomegalovirus exposure and HLA in healthy donors. Profiling relied on immunoSEQ multiplex PCR, and the TCRdb table lists in-frame clones only, not all of them. This sample has 150,000 to 200,000 clones, with less than 85% found just once. Sequenced input: PBMCs. The receptors were sampled from a man aged 40-55 years in good health and CMV-seronegative. Each CDR3 is given with its conserved first and last residue. A D gene is named only where the DNA matches it firmly. Clone size appears in some rows only: once, few, many, or a class for an expanded clone.

V gene	D gene	J gene	clone size	CDR3 DNA	CDR3 protein
TRBV4-1	.	TRBJ1-5	.	TGCGCCAGCAGCCAAGTGGCATCCGAAAATCAGCCCCAGCATTTT	CASSQVASENQPQHF
TRBV7-9	.	TRBJ2-3	.	TGTGCCAGCAGCTTAGAGACTAATACGCAGTATTTT	CASSLETNTQYF
TRBV6-1	TRBD1	TRBJ2-5	few	TGTGCCAGAGACAGGGGAAAGACCCAGTACTTC	CARDRGKTQYF
TRBV2	TRBD2	TRBJ2-4	.	TGTGCCAGCAGTCCGCCTAGCGGGGTCCATTGGAACATTCAGTACTTC	CASSPPSGVHWNIQYF
TRBV11-2	.	TRBJ2-5	.	TGTGCCAGCAGTCAGGGTTGGGGAGAGACCCAGTACTTC	CASSQGWGETQYF
TRBV7-2	TRBD1	TRBJ1-2	.	TGTGCCAGCAGCTACTACAGGGGGGCTAACTATGGCTACACCTTC	CASSYYRGANYGYTF
TRBV23-1	.	TRBJ2-7	.	TGCGCCAGCAGTGAGATACCCTACGAGCAGTACTTC	CASSEIPYEQYF
TRBV9	TRBD2	TRBJ2-5	.	TGTGCCAGCAGCGTAGGGGGACTAGCAGGGGATCAAGAGACCCAGTACTTC	CASSVGGLAGDQETQYF
TRBV5-5	.	TRBJ1-4	.	TGTGCCAGCAGCTTGGCCTGGCAGGGTAGCGAAAAACTGTTTTTT	CASSLAWQGSEKLFF
TRBV5-1	TRBD1	TRBJ2-7	once	TGCGCCAGCAGCTTGGAGGGGGACAGCACATACGAGCAGTACTTC	CASSLEGDSTYEQYF
TRBV30	.	TRBJ1-1	once	TGTGCCTGGGCCTTTACTGGGGGGAGTCGAGCTTTCTTT	CAWAFTGGSRAFF
TRBV9	TRBD2	TRBJ2-5	.	TGTGCCAGCAGCGTAGCTCGGGGGGAAGGGGAGACCCAGTACTTC	CASSVARGEGETQYF
TRBV5-1	.	TRBJ2-1	.	TGCGCCAGCAGCTTAGACGGGGTGAATGAGCAGTTCTTC	CASSLDGVNEQFF
TRBV2	TRBD1	TRBJ2-4	few	TGTGCCACCATGGACAGGGTCTCAACCAAAAACATTCAGTACTTC	CATMDRVSTKNIQYF
TRBV29-1	TRBD2	TRBJ2-1	.	TGCAGCGTTGAGGGGGACTACTCCTACAATGAGCAGTTCTTC	CSVEGDYSYNEQFF
TRBV4-3	.	TRBJ2-7	.	TGCGCCAGCAGCCAAGGTCCGAGCTCCTACGAGCAGTACTTC	CASSQGPSSYEQYF
TRBV7-9	.	TRBJ1-1	.	TGTGCCAGCAGATCGTTTCAGGGTAGGTTGAACACTGAAGCTTTCTTT	CASRSFQGRLNTEAFF
TRBV19	TRBD1	TRBJ2-1	.	TGTGCCAGTAGTATGGGGACAGGGGCCTACAATGAGCAGTTCTTC	CASSMGTGAYNEQFF
TRBV7-2	.	TRBJ2-1	.	TGTGCCAGCAGCTTAGTAGGCCAGACTCGGAATGAGCAGTTCTTC	CASSLVGQTRNEQFF
TRBV5-6	TRBD1	TRBJ2-7	.	TGTGCCAGCAGCTGGAGGTCCGGGACAGGGCTCTACGAGCAGTACTTC	CASSWRSGTGLYEQYF
TRBV5-4	TRBD1	TRBJ2-4	few	TGTGCCAGCAGCTTCGGACAGGGGGAAAACATTCAGTACTTC	CASSFGQGENIQYF
TRBV5-6	.	TRBJ2-5	.	TGTGCCAGCAGCTTGGCGGTTGATCAAGAGACCCAGTACTTC	CASSLAVDQETQYF
TRBV11-2	TRBD1	TRBJ2-1	.	TGTGCCAGCAGCTTAGCCGGGACAGGGTACTACAATGAGCAGTTCTTC	CASSLAGTGYYNEQFF
TRBV7-9	.	TRBJ1-5	.	TGTGCCAGCAGGAGCCCCTATAGCAATCAGCCCCAGCATTTT	CASRSPYSNQPQHF
TRBV6-1	.	TRBJ1-3	.	TGTGCCAGCAATTCGGGGTCTAGGGTGGGAAACACCATATATTTT	CASNSGSRVGNTIYF
TRBV18	.	TRBJ2-7	.	TGTGCCAGCTCACCAGTAGGCAGGGGTTACGAGCAGTACTTC	CASSPVGRGYEQYF
TRBV6-5	TRBD1	TRBJ2-3	.	TGTGCCAGCAGTGGGGCCAGGGGGTTCACAGATACGCAGTATTTT	CASSGARGFTDTQYF
TRBV28	.	TRBJ1-6	few	TGTGCCAGCAGTTCAGGGAAAATTTCACCCCTCCACTTT	CASSSGKISPLHF
TRBV7-9	.	TRBJ2-5	.	TGTGCCAGCAGCTTAGAACTTTGGCGGAAAGAGACCCAGTACTTC	CASSLELWRKETQYF
TRBV5-4	TRBD1	TRBJ2-5	.	TGTGCCAGCAGCCTACAGGGGGCTCAAGAGACCCAGTACTTC	CASSLQGAQETQYF
TRBV29-1	TRBD2	TRBJ2-7	.	TGCAGCGTACGGTGGGCGGGGGTTGGCGAGCAGTACTTC	CSVRWAGVGEQYF
TRBV9	.	TRBJ1-5	.	TGTGCCAGCAGCCCCCGGGGGGCTAATCAGCCCCAGCATTTT	CASSPRGANQPQHF
TRBV28	TRBD2	TRBJ2-3	.	TGTGCCAGCAGTTTACGCCCGGGACTAGCGGCAGATACGCAGTATTTT	CASSLRPGLAADTQYF
TRBV5-6	.	TRBJ2-5	.	TGTGCCAGCAGCTTGGCCAGGGCAGACTTCCAAGAGACCCAGTACTTC	CASSLARADFQETQYF
TRBV4-2	.	TRBJ1-6	.	TGTGCCAGCAGCCAAGAGCGGGCTAGCTCCTATAATTCACCCCTCCACTTT	CASSQERASSYNSPLHF
TRBV6-1	.	TRBJ1-3	.	TGTGCCAGCAGTGAACCCTACCCTACTGACACCATATATTTT	CASSEPYPTDTIYF
TRBV13	TRBD1	TRBJ1-1	.	TGTGCCAGCAGTCCGGAGGGACAGGGGTTGAACACTGAAGCTTTCTTT	CASSPEGQGLNTEAFF
TRBV11-2	TRBD2	TRBJ2-7	.	TGTGCCAGCAGCGACCTAGCGGGGTACTCCTACGAGCAGTACTTC	CASSDLAGYSYEQYF
TRBV7-9	.	TRBJ2-1	.	TGTGCCAGCAGCCCCACGGGATACAATGAGCAGTTCTTC	CASSPTGYNEQFF
TRBV5-5	TRBD2	TRBJ2-7	.	TGTGCCAGCAGCTTGGCCGGGACTAACGCCTACGAGCAGTACTTC	CASSLAGTNAYEQYF
TRBV7-9	.	TRBJ2-7	few	TGTTCCAGCAGCTCGTACTCCTACGAGCAGTACTTC	CSSSSYSYEQYF
TRBV5-1	.	TRBJ2-5	.	TGCGCCAGCAGCTCGGGGGTTCAAGAGACCCAGTACTTC	CASSSGVQETQYF
TRBV4-1	.	TRBJ2-5	once	TGCGCCAGCAGCCAAGACCCCTCCCCGGGGGAGACCCAGTACTTC	CASSQDPSPGETQYF
TRBV23-1	TRBD2	TRBJ2-2	.	TGCGCCAGCAGTCAATCCGGGGCGGGGGGGGTCCTATATTACACCGGGGAGCTGTTTTTT	CASSQSGAGGVLYYTGELFF
TRBV30	.	TRBJ2-2	.	TGTGCCTGGAGTCTCCAGGGATTTAACACCGGGGAGCTGTTTTTT	CAWSLQGFNTGELFF
TRBV6-1	.	TRBJ2-1	.	TGTGCCAGCAGTGACACCCATCTGCGGCCTACAACTGAGCAGTTCTTC	CASSDTHLRPTTEQFF
TRBV30	.	TRBJ1-2	.	TGTGCCTGGAGCGTTCCCGGGGGGGGCTGGCGTGGCTACACCTTC	CAWSVPGGGWRGYTF
TRBV6-5	TRBD2	TRBJ2-3	few	TGTGCCAGCAGTTACGTAGCGGGGGTTGATACGCAGTATTTT	CASSYVAGVDTQYF
TRBV9	TRBD1	TRBJ2-3	.	TGTGCCAGCACCAGGGGGTTACGCACAGATACGCAGTATTTT	CASTRGLRTDTQYF
TRBV5-1	.	TRBJ2-7	.	TGCGCCAGCAGCTTGGCCTTCGGGGAAGGCCACGAGCAGTACTTC	CASSLAFGEGHEQYF
TRBV6-5	TRBD1	TRBJ1-1	.	TGTGCCAGCAGACCTCCGGGACAGGGGCACACTGAAGCTTTCTTT	CASRPPGQGHTEAFF
TRBV14	.	TRBJ2-5	.	TGTGCCAGCAGCCAAGATACTAGCCTAGATGAGACCCAGTACTTC	CASSQDTSLDETQYF
TRBV7-9	.	TRBJ2-7	.	TGTGCCAGCAGCACTCAGGGTCACCCCTACGAGCAGTACTTC	CASSTQGHPYEQYF
TRBV7-9	TRBD1	TRBJ2-5	.	TGTGCCAGCAGCTTAGAGGGCGGGACAGGGGCCTTAGGAGAGACCCAGTACTTC	CASSLEGGTGALGETQYF
TRBV5-6	.	TRBJ2-7	.	TGTGCCAGCAACTCCGACAGAGAGCAGTACTTC	CASNSDREQYF
TRBV29-1	TRBD2	TRBJ2-3	once	TGCAGCGTTATTGGGACTAGCGGACCGAGAGATACGCAGTATTTT	CSVIGTSGPRDTQYF